This entry describes one TCR beta chain. PCR involved 60 Vbeta and 13 Jbeta primers. Assay used: immunoSEQ multiplex PCR; TCRdb lists only in-frame clones, some missing. The sample records approximately 91,000 clones, roughly 67% being singletons. The record originates from a study of cytomegalovirus exposure and HLA in healthy donors. Sequencing was carried out using PBMCs. The origin of this receptor is a human donor in good health.

The CDR3 reads CASSARTGGFREKLFF. The CDR3 nucleotides are TGCGCCAGCAGCGCCCGGACAGGCGGCTTTAGAGAAAAACTGTTTTTT. V gene TRBV5-1 combines with J gene TRBJ1-4; 7 bases fit TRBD1. The CDR3 extends over 16 amino acids. The V gene end was trimmed by 4 bases and the J gene end by 8 bases; junction bases not matched to a gene: 14. Germline V gene sequence: CDR1 SGHRS, CDR2 YFSETQ.